The present entry profiles one T cell receptor beta chain with its context. TCRdb ran MiXCR on the 5' RACE reads and lists one entry per CDR3 protein. The sample holds about 82,000 distinct CDR3 sequences, around 12% seen once. Time point in this sample: sample taken at primary tumor resection. Whole RNA came from tumor, nontumor lung or frozen PBMC and was sequenced without being sorted. This entry belongs to a study of spatial heterogeneity in lung cancer. The sequence was obtained from a male donor with early-stage non-small cell lung cancer. The sample here was PBMCs, taken at surgery.

CDR3 loop: CASSLQGAGDEQFF. The CDR3 DNA is TGCGCCAGCAGCCTACAAGGGGCCGGGGATGAGCAGTTCTTC. The chain combines TRBV5-1 with TRBJ2-1; D is perhaps TRBD1 or TRBD2 (5 bases each). The CDR3 loop spans 14 amino acids. The germline V and J ends were trimmed by 4 bases and 8 bases, with 16 bases remaining between them. Germline loops: CDR1 SGHRS, CDR2 YFSETQ. The whole variable domain, remainder taken from reference TRBV5-1 and TRBJ2-1, is KAGVTQTPRYLIKTRGQQVTLSCSPISGHRSVSWYQQTPGQGLQFLFEYFSETQRNKGNFPGRFSGRQFSNSRSEMNVSTLELGDSALYLCASSLQGAGDEQFFGPGTRLTVL.